Given below is one T cell receptor (beta chain) in context. This specimen belongs to a study of blood T cell repertoires in COVID-19. Participants classified as exposed had met a COVID-19 case within 2 weeks before study entry. Per germline, CDR1 SNHLY and CDR2 FYNNEI. The ends lost 5 bases at V and 3 bases at J; junction bases unmatched: 9. CDR3 length equals 16 residues. Assay used: immunoSEQ multiplex PCR; TCRdb lists only in-frame clones, some missing. The table includes 250,000 or so clones, roughly 85% detected once. The sequencing input was PBMCs or T cells enriched from blood (not recorded which). This receptor was identified in a woman between 50 and 59 years old who had been exposed to COVID-19. The chain is built from TRBV2 and TRBJ1-5, with 8 bases fitting TRBD1. The chain's CDR3 is CASSLDRVVSNQPQHF. In nucleotides, the CDR3 is TGTGCCAGCAGTCTGGACAGGGTGGTTTCCAATCAGCCCCAGCATTTT.